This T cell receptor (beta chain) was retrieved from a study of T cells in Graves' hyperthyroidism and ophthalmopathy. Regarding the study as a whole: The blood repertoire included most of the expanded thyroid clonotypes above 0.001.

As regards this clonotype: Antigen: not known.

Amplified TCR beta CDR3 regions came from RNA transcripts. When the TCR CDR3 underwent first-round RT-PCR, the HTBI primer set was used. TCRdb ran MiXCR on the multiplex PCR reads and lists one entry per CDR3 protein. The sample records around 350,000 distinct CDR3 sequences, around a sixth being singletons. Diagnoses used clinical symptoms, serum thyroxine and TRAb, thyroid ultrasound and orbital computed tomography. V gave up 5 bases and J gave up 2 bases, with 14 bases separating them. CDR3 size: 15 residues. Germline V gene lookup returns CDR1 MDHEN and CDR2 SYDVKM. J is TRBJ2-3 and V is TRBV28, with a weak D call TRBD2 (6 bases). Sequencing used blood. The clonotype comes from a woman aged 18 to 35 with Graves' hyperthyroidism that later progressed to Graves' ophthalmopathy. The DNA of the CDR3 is TGTGCCAGCAGTGGCCGACTAGGTCCCACAGATACGCAGTATTTT. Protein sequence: CASSGRLGPTDTQYF.